A selection of T cell receptor beta chains follows, all from one sample in a study of beta chain features in type 1 diabetes. Generated by immunoSEQ multiplex PCR, the TCRdb table keeps only in-frame clones and is missing some. This table has 900,000 or so clones, roughly 16% appearing once. Sequenced input: naive CD4+ T cells from blood. Receptor source: a woman under 30 in good health. CDR3s include the opening cysteine and the closing phenylalanine or tryptophan. The order of the fields is D gene, J gene, CDR3 length, V gene, clone size, CDR3 DNA, CDR3 protein. A D gene is named only where the DNA matches it firmly. Size values are once, few and many counts, or a class for expanded clones, and some rows have none.

TRBD2	TRBJ2-1	15	TRBV19	few	TGTGCCAGTAGCACCCTTTCTAGCGGGAGGGATGAGCAGTTCTTC	CASSTLSSGRDEQFF
TRBD1	TRBJ2-7	13	TRBV11-2	few	TGTGCCAGCAGCTTACAGGGGGCCTACGAGCAGTACTTC	CASSLQGAYEQYF
NA	TRBJ2-5	15	TRBV25-1	NA	TGTGCCAGCAGTGAATATAAAACTAGCATTGAGACCCAGTACTTC	CASSEYKTSIETQYF
NA	TRBJ2-5	15	TRBV21-1	NA	TGTGCCAGCAGCAAAGCTGGATCTGGTCAAGAGACCCAGTACTTC	CASSKAGSGQETQYF
NA	TRBJ2-7	12	TRBV28	few	TGTGCCAGCAGTTTCCCCCGCACCGAGCAGTACTTC	CASSFPRTEQYF
NA	TRBJ2-5	13	TRBV4-1	NA	TGCGCCAGCAGCCAAGGAGGGAGAGGGACCCAGTACTTC	CASSQGGRGTQYF
NA	TRBJ1-3	15	TRBV28	NA	TGTGCCAGCAGTTTATGGGGTTCCTCTGGAAACACCATATATTTT	CASSLWGSSGNTIYF
NA	TRBJ1-2	15	TRBV19	few	TGTGCCAGTAGTATCTACGGGACTTTAATGGGAGGCTACACCTTC	CASSIYGTLMGGYTF
TRBD2	TRBJ2-1	17	TRBV9	NA	TGTGCCAGCAGCGGGGGGACTAGCGGGAGCCCGTTCAATGAGCAGTTCTTC	CASSGGTSGSPFNEQFF
NA	TRBJ2-2	14	TRBV7-9	NA	TGTGCCAGCAGCCCTGGACAAAACACCGGGGAGCTGTTTTTT	CASSPGQNTGELFF
NA	TRBJ1-5	13	TRBV5-1	NA	TGCGCCAGCAGCTTGGACCACAATCAGCCCCAGCATTTT	CASSLDHNQPQHF
TRBD2	TRBJ2-1	14	TRBV4-3	NA	TGCGCCAGCAGCCGCCAGCGGGAGGGGAATGAGCAGTTCTTC	CASSRQREGNEQFF
NA	TRBJ2-1	13	TRBV28	NA	TGTGCCAGCACCGCGCGACGCCGCGGCGAGCAGTTCTTC	CASTARRRGEQFF
TRBD2	TRBJ2-7	16	TRBV10-3	few	TGTGCCATCAGTCGTCTTACTAGCGGGAGTCGTTACGAGCAGTACTTC	CAISRLTSGSRYEQYF
NA	TRBJ2-1	12	TRBV19	NA	TGTGCCAGTAGTGCTCGTATTAATTCGCAGTTCTTC	CASSARINSQFF
TRBD1	TRBJ2-3	15	TRBV6-4	few	TGTGCCAGCAGCTCGACAGGGGGCGGCACAGATACGCAGTATTTT	CASSSTGGGTDTQYF
NA	TRBJ1-2	18	TRBV18	NA	TGTGCCAGCTCACCCAGCTTTCGAGAACAGAGAGGAGACTATGGCTACACCTTC	CASSPSFREQRGDYGYTF
TRBD1	TRBJ2-7	13	TRBV7-9	NA	TGTGCCAGCAGCCGAAGGACAGGGGTCGAGCAGTACTTC	CASSRRTGVEQYF
TRBD1	TRBJ1-3	14	TRBV9	NA	TGTGCCAGCAGCGGCGGGACAGGGGTAAACACCATATATTTT	CASSGGTGVNTIYF
NA	TRBJ2-5	13	TRBV6-6	NA	TGTGCCAGCAGTGAGCGTCGGAGGGAGACCCAGTACTTC	CASSERRRETQYF
NA	TRBJ1-4	14	TRBV7-9	few	TGTGCCAGCAGCCAGCCAGCTTCTGGGGAAAAACTGTTTTTT	CASSQPASGEKLFF
NA	TRBJ1-4	14	TRBV4-3	NA	TGCGCCAGCAGCCAGACTGTTGGGGGGGAAAAACTGTTTTTT	CASSQTVGGEKLFF
NA	TRBJ2-1	16	TRBV7-9	NA	TGTGCCAGCAGCTTAACCGCTACCGCGGGCTACAATGAGCAGTTCTTC	CASSLTATAGYNEQFF
NA	TRBJ2-5	14	TRBV5-4	NA	TGTGCCAGCAGCGTTCCCGGGTCGCAAGAGACCCAGTACTTC	CASSVPGSQETQYF
NA	TRBJ1-5	14	TRBV19	NA	TGTGCCAGTAGTATACAGGGGTATGGTCAGCCCCAGCATTTT	CASSIQGYGQPQHF
NA	TRBJ2-2	14	TRBV7-2	few	TGTGCCAGCAGCTCGGCCCCTGTGTTGGGGGAGCTGTTTTTT	CASSSAPVLGELFF